The 9 T cell receptor beta chains presented below share a single source sample, sequenced in a study of T cell changes during pregnancy in multiple sclerosis. Data came from immunoSEQ multiplex PCR; TCRdb stores just in-frame clones and leaves some out. This table has around 35,000 clones, about 92% appearing once. Sequencing used CD4+ T cells from peripheral blood mononuclear cells, obtained in the third trimester of pregnancy. These receptors came from a female donor in good health, enrolled as a control in a pregnancy study.

V usage is TRBV6-1 and J usage is TRBJ2-2; maybe TRBD1 (8 bases). This CDR3 is built from 15 residues. Trimming took 6 bases from V and 6 from J, leaving 17 bases between them. The germline gives CDR1 MNHNS, CDR2 SASEGT. The DNA for the CDR3 is TGTGCCAGCAGCAGAGGACAGGGAGGGTCCGGGGAGCTGTTTTTT. This codes for CASSRGQGGSGELFF.

V is TRBV19 and J is TRBJ1-2, with D tentatively TRBD1 (6 bases). Looked up from germline, CDR1 is LNHDA and CDR2 is SQIVND (reference sequence). The CDR3 is 14 residues long. Deletions cut 1 base from V and 7 bases from J, with 13 bases between. The CDR3 nucleotides are TGTGCCAGTAGTATAGTCGGCAGGGGCCCTGGCTACACCTTC. It is translated as CASSIVGRGPGYTF.

The chain recombines TRBV27 with TRBJ1-5; unclear D gene. Germline lookup yields CDR1 MNHEY and CDR2 SMNVEV (reference sequence). The V and J ends lost 9 bases and 0 bases respectively, with 9 bases between them. The CDR3 length is 13 residues. The CDR3 DNA is TGTGCCAGTCAGGCGTCTAGCAATCAGCCCCAGCATTTT. Translated: CASQASSNQPQHF.

The V call is TRBV27, the J call TRBJ1-1; 7 nucleotides match TRBD1. V shed 5 bases, J shed 0 bases, and the junction held 6 bases outside the gene matches. CDR3 length equals 15 residues. CDR1 is MNHEY, CDR2 SMNVEV, per germline (reference sequence). The CDR3 is CASSPGQVMNTEAFF. The CDR3 bases are TGTGCCAGCAGTCCCGGACAGGTCATGAACACTGAAGCTTTCTTT.

The chain combines TRBV7-2 with TRBJ1-2; 11 bases line up with TRBD1. The CDR3 covers 15 residues. Germline V CDR1 and CDR2: SGHTA, FQGNSA. V lost 5 bases to trimming and J lost 3 bases; unmatched junction nucleotides: 5. As DNA, the CDR3 is TGTGCCAGCAGCCAAAGGACAGGGGGCTACTATGGCTACACCTTC. Its translation is CASSQRTGGYYGYTF.

The V call is TRBV5-1, the J call TRBJ2-1; D is unclear. V was cut by 1 base and J by 0 bases, with 8 bases left in between. The CDR3 covers 15 residues. Germline CDR1 is SGHRS and CDR2 is YFSETQ. The CDR3 loop is CASSLSPSSYNEQFF. For the CDR3, the DNA is TGCGCCAGCAGCTTGTCGCCGAGCTCCTACAATGAGCAGTTCTTC.

The CDR3 is CASSFEGLANTIYF. CDR3 coding DNA: TGTGCCAGCAGTTTTGAGGGATTGGCAAACACCATATATTTT. The chain carries TRBV6-6 and TRBJ1-3; no firm D call. Trimming shortened V by 4 bases and J by 6 bases, and 13 bases separated the two germline ends. Germline CDR1 MNHNY, CDR2 SVGAGI (reference sequence). This CDR3 has 14 residues.

The chain combines TRBV23-1 with TRBJ2-4; D call uncertain. TRBV23-1 is an ORF, and what it does is uncertain. The V end lost 3 bases, the J end lost 0 bases, and 15 bases lay between the germline ends. The CDR3 contains 17 residues. The CDR3 DNA reads as TGCGCCAGCAGTCATGGCCTGAACCACGTAGCCAAAAACATTCAGTACTTC. Protein: CASSHGLNHVAKNIQYF.

CDR3 DNA: TGTGCCAGCAGCTCCACAGGGAACAATCAGCCCCAGCATTTT. Translating gives CASSSTGNNQPQHF. This sequence joins TRBV7-2 and TRBJ1-5, with D possibly matching TRBD1 (6 bases). The CDR3 is 14 residues long. V lost 4 bases and J 3 bases, leaving 10 bases between the germline ends. Germline V gene sequence: CDR1 SGHTA, CDR2 FQGNSA. The whole variable domain, filled in from reference TRBV7-2 and TRBJ1-5, reads GAGVSQSPSNKVTEKGKDVELRCDPISGHTALYWYRQSLGQGLEFLIYFQGNSAPDKSGLPSDRFSAERTGGSVSTLTIQRTQQEDSAVYLCASSSTGNNQPQHFGDGTRLSIL.